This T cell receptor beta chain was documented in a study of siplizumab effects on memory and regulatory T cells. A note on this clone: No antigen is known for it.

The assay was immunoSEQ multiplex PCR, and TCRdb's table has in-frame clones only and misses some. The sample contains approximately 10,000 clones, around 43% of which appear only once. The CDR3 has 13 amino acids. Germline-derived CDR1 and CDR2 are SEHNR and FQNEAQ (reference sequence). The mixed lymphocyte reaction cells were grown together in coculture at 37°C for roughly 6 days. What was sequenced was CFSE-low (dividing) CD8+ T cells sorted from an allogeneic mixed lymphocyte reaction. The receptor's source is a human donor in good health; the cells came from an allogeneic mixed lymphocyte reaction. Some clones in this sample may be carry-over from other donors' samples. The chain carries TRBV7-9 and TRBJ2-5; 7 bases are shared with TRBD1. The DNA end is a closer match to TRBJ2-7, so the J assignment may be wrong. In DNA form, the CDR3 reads TGTGCCAGCACGCAGGTACAGGGGTACGAGCAGTACTTC. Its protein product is CASTQVQGYEQYF.